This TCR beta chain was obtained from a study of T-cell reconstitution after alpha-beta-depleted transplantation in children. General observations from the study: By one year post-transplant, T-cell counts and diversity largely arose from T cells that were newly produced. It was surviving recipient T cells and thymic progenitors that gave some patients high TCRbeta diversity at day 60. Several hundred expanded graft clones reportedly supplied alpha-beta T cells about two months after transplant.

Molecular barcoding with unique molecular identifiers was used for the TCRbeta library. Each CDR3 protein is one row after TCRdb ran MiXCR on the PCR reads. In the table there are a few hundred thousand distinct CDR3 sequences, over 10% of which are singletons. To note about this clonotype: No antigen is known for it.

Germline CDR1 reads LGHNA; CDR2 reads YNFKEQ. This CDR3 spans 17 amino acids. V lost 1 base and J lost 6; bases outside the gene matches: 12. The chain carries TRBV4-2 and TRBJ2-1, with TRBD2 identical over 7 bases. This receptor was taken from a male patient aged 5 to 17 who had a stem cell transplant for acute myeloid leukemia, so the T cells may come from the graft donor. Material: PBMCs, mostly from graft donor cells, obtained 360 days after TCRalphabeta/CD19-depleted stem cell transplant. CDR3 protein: CASSQAPLADIGNEQFF. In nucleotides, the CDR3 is TGTGCCAGCAGCCAAGCCCCTCTAGCGGACATTGGCAATGAGCAGTTCTTC.